What follows are 27 T cell receptor beta chains derived from one specimen sequenced in a study of patients and donors after allogeneic stem cell transplantation. MiXCR, applied by TCRdb to the RT-PCR reads, yields one record per CDR3 protein. The sample lists hundreds of thousands of distinct CDR3 sequences, 16% occurring once. The sequenced material came from blood, either unsorted or a sorted T cell fraction (not recorded which). Every receptor here comes from a human donor who was either an allogeneic HSCT recipient or a stem cell or donor lymphocyte infusion donor (not recorded which). It is not recorded whose cells these are; they may come from a transplant donor.

This clonotype was observed many times. The chain couples TRBV5-1 to TRBJ2-5; possibly TRBD1 or TRBD2 for D (5 bases each). This CDR3 has 16 amino acids. Deletions cut 1 base from V and 1 base from J, with 14 bases between. Germline CDR1 and CDR2: SGHRS and YFSETQ. This CDR3 is CASSLSGMRGQETQYF. CDR3 coding DNA: TGCGCCAGCAGCTTGAGCGGCATGAGGGGCCAAGAGACCCAGTACTTC.

In this sample, this clonotype turned up a few times. The CDR3 loop is CAWSGAGGSTDTQYF. The CDR3 DNA reads TGTGCCTGGAGCGGCGCGGGGGGGAGCACAGATACGCAGTATTTT. The genes are TRBV30 and TRBJ2-3; 9 bases are shared with TRBD2. The CDR3 length is 15 residues. CDR1 is GTSNPN, CDR2 SVGIG, per germline (reference sequence). Trimming took 3 bases from V and 0 from J; bases not matched to a gene: 4.

This sequence joins TRBV5-6 and TRBJ2-7; the match to TRBD1 covers 12 bases. Germline CDR1 SGHDT, CDR2 YYEEEE. J lost 4 bases, V lost 0 bases, and 5 bases had no gene match. The length of the CDR3 is 16 residues. CDR3 nucleotides: TGTGCCAGCAGCTTGGGGGACAGGGGGCACGGTTACGAGCAGTACTTC. Amino acids: CASSLGDRGHGYEQYF.

J is TRBJ2-3 and V is TRBV7-9; D possibly corresponds to TRBD2 (6 bases). The V and J ends lost 5 bases and 2 bases respectively, with 17 bases between them. The CDR3 covers 16 residues. Germline V lookup: CDR1 SEHNR, CDR2 FQNEAQ (reference sequence). Here the CDR3 reads CASSPLFRGNTDTQYF. CDR3 DNA: TGTGCCAGCAGCCCACTCTTCCGGGGGAACACAGATACGCAGTATTTT.

The chain couples TRBV5-1 to TRBJ2-7, with 7 nucleotides matching TRBD1. V gave up 0 bases and J gave up 2 bases; unmatched junction bases: 8. This CDR3 spans 16 amino acids. Germline V gene data show CDR1 as SGHRS and CDR2 as YFSETQ. The CDR3 bases are TGCGCCAGCAGCTTGGAAGGGGGCGCAAGGACCTACGAGCAGTACTTC. It translates to CASSLEGGARTYEQYF.

This clonotype has a count of ten or more. CDR3 sequence (DNA): TGTGCCAGCAGCCCCCTCAACAGGGGCGCTGAAGCTTTCTTT. Amino acid sequence: CASSPLNRGAEAFF. This sequence joins TRBV12-3 or TRBV12-4 and TRBJ1-1, with TRBD1 matching 7 bases. The CDR3 extends over 14 amino acids. Losses at the gene ends were 6 bases for V and 6 bases for J; bases not matched to a gene: 10.

This clonotype came up a few times. The V and J genes are TRBV11-1 and TRBJ2-1; tentative D call: TRBD2 (7 bases). This CDR3 has 17 amino acids. With 1 base removed from V and 0 bases from J, the gap between germline ends came to 13 bases. In germline, CDR1 is SGHAT, CDR2 FQDESV (reference sequence). The CDR3 DNA reads as TGTGCCAGCAGCTTAGTTCGGGGGGCGAGCTCCTACAATGAGCAGTTCTTC. Protein product: CASSLVRGASSYNEQFF.

The chain recombines TRBV20-1 with TRBJ2-1; 10 bases fit TRBD2. V gave up 4 bases and J gave up 2 bases; unmatched junction bases: 5. Germline CDR1 is DFQATT and CDR2 is SNEGSKA (reference sequence). This CDR3 region has 15 residues. The CDR3 sequence is CSATRSGRAYNEQFF. In DNA form, the CDR3 reads TGCAGTGCTACCCGGAGCGGGAGGGCCTACAATGAGCAGTTCTTC.

The genes are TRBV9 and TRBJ2-1, with D unclear. The V gene's germline CDR1 is SGDLS and CDR2 YYNGEE. V gave up 3 bases and J gave up 7 bases, with 11 bases separating them. The CDR3 sequence is 13 residues long. CDR3 protein: CASSAGEYNEQFF. CDR3 sequence (DNA): TGTGCCAGCAGCGCTGGGGAATATAATGAGCAGTTCTTC.

This clonotype appeared a few times. This chain uses TRBV7-9 with TRBJ2-3; D is unresolved. Germline-derived CDR1 and CDR2 are SEHNR and FQNEAQ (reference sequence). Between the trimmed V and J ends, which lost 8 bases and 2 bases, there was a span of 11 bases. The CDR3 sequence is 13 residues long. Here the CDR3 reads CASGWSSTDTQYF. DNA of the CDR3: TGTGCCAGCGGATGGAGCTCCACAGATACGCAGTATTTT.

This clonotype was recorded a few times. The rearrangement uses TRBV29-1 and TRBJ1-1, with D possibly being TRBD1 (5 bases). V lost 5 bases and J lost 1, with 8 bases in between. CDR3 length: 12 residues. Germline CDR1 is SQVTM and CDR2 is ANQGSEA. CDR3: CSVIRGNTEAFF. CDR3 DNA: TGCAGCGTTATAAGGGGGAACACTGAAGCTTTCTTT.

This clonotype appeared a few times. This chain joins TRBV3-1 and TRBJ2-7; tentatively, D is TRBD2 (6 bases). V dropped 2 bases and J dropped 4 bases, with 15 bases sitting between them. The CDR3 loop spans 15 amino acids. The V gene's germline CDR1 is LGHDT and CDR2 YNNKEL (reference sequence). In DNA, the CDR3 is TGTGCCAGCAGCCAAAGTGGTAGCGGTCTGTACGAGCAGTACTTC. Encoded protein: CASSQSGSGLYEQYF.

The chain uses TRBV10-3 and TRBJ2-1; 9 bases align to TRBD2. The junction had 4 bases not matched to a gene; V was cut back by 5 bases and J by 8 bases. CDR1 and CDR2 from the germline V gene are ENHRY and SYGVKD. This CDR3 has 13 residues. In DNA, the CDR3 is TGTGCCATCAGTATAGCGGGAGTATATGAGCAGTTCTTC. Encoded protein: CAISIAGVYEQFF.

This clonotype came up a few times. The chain combines TRBV7-2 with TRBJ1-1, with D perhaps matching TRBD1 (5 bases). V was trimmed by 0 bases and J by 10 bases, leaving 18 bases between them. This CDR3 spans 15 amino acids. The germline CDR1 and CDR2 sequences are SGHTA and FQGNSA. The CDR3 region has the DNA TGTGCCAGCAGCTTAGCCACAGCAGGGCTCGCCGTAGCTTTCTTT. This codes for CASSLATAGLAVAFF.

J is TRBJ2-2 and V is TRBV24-1, with D tentatively TRBD1 (6 bases). V was clipped by 10 bases and J by 7 bases, with 15 bases between them. The CDR3 has 13 residues. The V gene's germline CDR1 is KGHDR and CDR2 SFDVKD. CDR3 sequence (DNA): TGTGCCACGGGTGGTCAGGGACACGGGGAGCTGTTTTTT. Residues: CATGGQGHGELFF.

This chain connects TRBV25-1 to TRBJ2-5; 10 positions match TRBD1. The CDR3 contains 15 residues. The germline gives CDR1 MGHDK, CDR2 SYGVNS. J lost 3 bases, V lost 3 bases, and 4 bases had no gene match. The CDR3 sequence: CASSDKTGGKETQYF. The CDR3 bases are TGTGCCAGCAGTGATAAGACAGGGGGCAAAGAGACCCAGTACTTC.

The chain combines TRBV27 with TRBJ1-2, with a weak D call TRBD1 (5 bases). This CDR3 is built from 15 residues. Trimming shortened V by 0 bases and J by 8 bases, and 16 bases separated the two germline ends. From germline, CDR1 is MNHEY and CDR2 SMNVEV (reference sequence). The DNA for the CDR3 is TGTGCCAGCAGTTTATCCTTCCGCGGGGGAAGAGGCTACACCTTC. Its translation: CASSLSFRGGRGYTF.

In this sample, this clonotype turned up a few times. The V call is TRBV7-9, the J call TRBJ1-2, with D perhaps TRBD1 (6 bases). Germline CDR1 SEHNR, CDR2 FQNEAQ (reference sequence). The CDR3 has 12 residues. Trimming removed 4 bases from V and 5 bases from J, with 8 bases in between. The CDR3 here is CASSSDSYGYTF. In DNA, the CDR3 is TGTGCCAGCAGCTCGGACAGTTATGGCTACACCTTC. Using reference TRBV7-9 and TRBJ1-2 for the parts outside the CDR3, the full variable domain is DTGVSQNPRHKITKRGQNVTFRCDPISEHNRLYWYRQTLGQGPEFLTYFQNEAQLEKSRLLSDRFSAERPKGSFSTLEIQRTEQGDSAMYLCASSSDSYGYTFGSGTRLTVV.

This clonotype was found a few times. The rearrangement uses TRBV27 and TRBJ2-2; tentatively, D is TRBD1 or TRBD2 (5 bases each). CDR1 and CDR2 (germline): MNHEY, SMNVEV (reference sequence). The V gene lost 5 bases and the J gene lost 6 bases, with 10 bases spanning the gap. There are 13 residues in the CDR3. CDR3 region: CASSPSGPGELFF. The CDR3 region has the DNA TGTGCCAGCAGTCCTTCGGGGCCCGGGGAGCTGTTTTTT.

Ten or more counts support this clonotype. The chain combines TRBV4-3 with TRBJ2-2; 7 positions match TRBD2. This CDR3 comprises 13 residues. The V segment lost 4 bases and the J segment 5 bases; nucleotides outside the gene matches: 1. CDR1 LGHNA and CDR2 YSLEER come from the germline V gene. The CDR3 nucleotides are TGCGCCAGCAGCCCACTAGCGACCGGGGAGCTGTTTTTT. As protein: CASSPLATGELFF.

The chain recombines TRBV4-3 with TRBJ2-5; 8 bases fit TRBD2. CDR3 length equals 15 residues. Germline V gene sequence: CDR1 LGHNA, CDR2 YSLEER. Trimming took 4 bases from V and 6 from J; bases not matched to a gene: 10. Written as DNA, the CDR3 is TGCGCCAGCAGCCCGGGACTAGATCCCAAGAAGACCCAGTACTTC. As protein: CASSPGLDPKKTQYF.

In its sample, this clonotype was seen once. The rearrangement joins TRBV4-1 to TRBJ1-5, with D possibly TRBD1 on 5 matching bases. V lost 0 bases and J 3 bases, leaving 12 bases between the germline ends. This CDR3 is 16 amino acids long. CDR1 MGHRA and CDR2 YSYEKL come from the germline V gene. In DNA form, the CDR3 reads TGCGCCAGCAGCCAAGATTCAGGGCTTAACAATCAGCCCCAGCATTTT. Its protein product is CASSQDSGLNNQPQHF.

This rearrangement joins TRBV29-1 to TRBJ1-2; 12 bases match TRBD1. The ends lost 6 bases at V and 2 bases at J; junction bases unmatched: 10. CDR1 and CDR2 (germline): SQVTM, ANQGSEA. The CDR3 loop spans 16 amino acids. The CDR3 bases are TGCAGCGTCCTACTGGGACAGGGGGCGGGAAACTATGGCTACACCTTC. Protein sequence: CSVLLGQGAGNYGYTF.

This chain joins TRBV10-3 and TRBJ1-3, with D possibly being TRBD1 (5 bases). V gave up 4 bases and J gave up 4 bases, with 11 bases separating them. This CDR3 has 14 amino acids. Germline values: CDR1 ENHRY, CDR2 SYGVKD. The CDR3: CAISARDRGNTIYF. As DNA, the CDR3 is TGTGCCATCAGTGCCCGGGACCGAGGAAACACCATATATTTT.

V and J are TRBV6-5 and TRBJ2-5, with 8 bases aligning to TRBD2. Looked up from germline, CDR1 is MNHEY and CDR2 is SVGAGI. Losses at the gene ends were 4 bases for V and 7 bases for J; bases not matched to a gene: 11. The CDR3 extends over 15 amino acids. CDR3 bases: TGTGCCAGCAGTTGGACCCCGGGGGGGCATGGGACCCAGTACTTC. This codes for CASSWTPGGHGTQYF.

The chain recombines TRBV4-1 with TRBJ1-2; 9 bases are a match to TRBD1. Losses at the gene ends were 1 base for V and 0 bases for J; bases not matched to a gene: 12. Germline assignment: CDR1 MGHRA and CDR2 YSYEKL. The CDR3 runs to 19 residues. This CDR3 is CASSQGPRTGVTTNYGYTF. The DNA for the CDR3 is TGCGCCAGCAGCCAAGGACCTCGGACAGGGGTCACTACTAACTATGGCTACACCTTC.

The sample holds many counts of this clonotype. V gene TRBV4-1 combines with J gene TRBJ1-2; D remains unclear. The germline V gene has CDR1 MGHRA and CDR2 YSYEKL. The CDR3 loop spans 16 amino acids. V was clipped by 2 bases and J by 0 bases, with 13 bases between them. Written as DNA, the CDR3 is TGCGCCAGCAGCCAACTCGATCGGCCAGCTAACTATGGCTACACCTTC. It is translated as CASSQLDRPANYGYTF.